The clone carrying this T cell receptor (beta chain) turned up a few times. Its matching antigen is unknown. For Graves' hyperthyroidism to be stable, ophthalmopathy could not progress within 18 months. Disease duration under 2 months; hyperthyroidism patients were aged 18 to 65. Trimming cost V 4 bases and J 2 bases; bases outside gene matches: 7. The CDR3 spans 17 residues. Germline V gene sequence: CDR1 SGHTA, CDR2 FQGTGA. Amplification of TCR beta CDR3 regions used RNA as the template. The study used the HTBI primer set for a first-round RT-PCR of the TCR CDR3. TCRdb independently ran MiXCR on the multiplex PCR reads; one entry per CDR3 protein. The sample consists of approximately 500,000 distinct CDR3 sequences, roughly 50% of them appearing once. This specimen comes from a study of T cells in Graves' hyperthyroidism and ophthalmopathy. General study points: Ophthalmopathy cases were set apart from stable hyperthyroidism by a 13 V-J model. Researchers found most expanded thyroid clonotypes above 0.001 in blood as well.

The chain couples TRBV7-3 to TRBJ2-2; 10 bases are shared with TRBD2. The clonotype originates from a woman aged 18-35 years with Graves' hyperthyroidism. The sample consisted of peripheral blood or thyroid tissue (not recorded which). This CDR3 is CASSSTLAGVNTGELFF. The CDR3 bases are TGTGCCAGCAGCTCCACCCTAGCGGGAGTAAACACCGGGGAGCTGTTTTTT. Supplemented by reference TRBV7-3 and TRBJ2-2, the full variable domain reads GAGVSQTPSNKVTEKGKYVELRCDPISGHTALYWYRQSLGQGPEFLIYFQGTGAADDSGLPNDRFFAVRPEGSVSTLKIQRTERGDSAVYLCASSSTLAGVNTGELFFGEGSRLTVL.